This TCR beta chain was recovered during a study of T cell responses to AZD1222 COVID-19 vaccine. Per germline, CDR1 MNHEY and CDR2 SVGAGI. Trimming removed 9 bases from V and 5 bases from J; junction bases left unmatched: 9. CDR3 length: 14 residues. This table comes from immunoSEQ multiplex PCR, and its TCRdb copy is limited to in-frame clones, with some not included. The sample has fewer than 200,000 clones, 70% to 90% seen once. The clonotype originates from an adult in good health. Sequenced here: peripheral blood, sampled on day 0 of AZD1222 vaccination. This chain links TRBV6-5 with TRBJ1-4, with TRBD1 matching 7 bases. CDR3 loop: CASRDSGFNEKLFF. In DNA form, the CDR3 reads TGTGCCAGTAGGGACAGCGGATTCAATGAAAAACTGTTTTTT.